This record looks at one TCR beta chain sequence and its context. Its specificity is not known. This specimen belongs to a study of siplizumab effects on memory and regulatory T cells. TCR templates, roughly 10^5 per sample, were assayed. The method was immunoSEQ multiplex PCR; TCRdb's version includes in-frame clones alone and lacks a portion of them. Of roughly 100,000 clones listed, 90% to 95% are singletons. Points from the study as a whole: A naive or memory phenotype could not be assigned to roughly 80-96% of the proliferating CD4+ or CD8+ clones. Among mappable alloreactive CD4+ clones, the Treg-derived fraction averaged around 69% with siplizumab versus less than 35% in controls. Memory cells seemed less diverse than naive T cells, which also seemed major contributors to the alloresponse.

Trimming took off 1 base at V and 0 bases at J, with 10 bases between the two ends. This CDR3 comprises 16 residues. CDR1 is LNHDA and CDR2 is SQIVND in the germline V gene (reference sequence). The sequenced sample was CD4+ T cells sorted from blood. This TCR was recovered from a human donor in good health. V and J are TRBV19 and TRBJ1-5; unclear D gene. The CDR3 nucleotides are TGTGCCAGTAGTATAGGGTCAGGATTTAGCAATCAGCCCCAGCATTTT. Amino acids: CASSIGSGFSNQPQHF.